This TCR beta chain was recorded in a study of neurological immune-mediated disorders. Unsorted libraries used 2 million PBMCs kept at -80 degrees C. V shed 3 bases, J shed 2 bases, and the junction held 8 bases outside the gene matches. The CDR3 covers 16 residues. CDR1 is SGHAT, CDR2 FQNNGV, per germline. The making of cDNA relied on 5'RACE with 10-nucleotide random UMIs. Sequencing runs each generated in excess of 180 million TCR-beta sequences derived from 15-18 subjects. One entry per CDR3 protein results from TCRdb running MiXCR on the 5' RACE reads. The data hold 27,000 or so distinct CDR3 sequences, with around a fifth observed a single time. Study conclusions and caveats: Multiple sclerosis patients had less TCR clonal expansion than even healthy controls, unlike HTLV-1-associated myelopathy.

This clonotype was detected many times. What it binds is unknown. The specimen sequenced was PBMCs. This TCR was recovered from a woman in her sixties in good health. V and J are TRBV11-2 and TRBJ2-7; 9 positions match TRBD1. The DNA for the CDR3 is TGTGCCAGCAGCTTCACCGGGACAGGGCGCGCCTACGAGCAGTACTTC. Translated: CASSFTGTGRAYEQYF.